The source of this TCR beta chain is a study of T cell responses to AZD1222 COVID-19 vaccine. Regarding the study as a whole: Scientists sampled the repertoires only once the peak T cell response had passed. Clonal diversity was possibly underestimated, and the donors were mostly white British, with more females.

Note on this clone: Its antigen is undetermined.

Measured with immunoSEQ multiplex PCR; TCRdb has only the in-frame clones, and not every one. The sample consists of about 120,000 clones, 90% to 95% of them appearing once. The receptor's source is an adult who received the AZD1222 COVID-19 vaccine. Sequencing was performed on peripheral blood, taken 28 days after the second AZD1222 dose.

Written as DNA, the CDR3 is TGTGCCAGTAGTATAACGGGAGGACAAGAGACCCAGTACTTC. Its protein is CASSITGGQETQYF. The chain has TRBV19 and TRBJ2-5, with 7 bases that match TRBD2. In germline, CDR1 is LNHDA, CDR2 SQIVND (reference sequence). J gave up 2 bases and V 2 bases, and 2 bases lay outside the gene matches. CDR3 length: 14 residues.